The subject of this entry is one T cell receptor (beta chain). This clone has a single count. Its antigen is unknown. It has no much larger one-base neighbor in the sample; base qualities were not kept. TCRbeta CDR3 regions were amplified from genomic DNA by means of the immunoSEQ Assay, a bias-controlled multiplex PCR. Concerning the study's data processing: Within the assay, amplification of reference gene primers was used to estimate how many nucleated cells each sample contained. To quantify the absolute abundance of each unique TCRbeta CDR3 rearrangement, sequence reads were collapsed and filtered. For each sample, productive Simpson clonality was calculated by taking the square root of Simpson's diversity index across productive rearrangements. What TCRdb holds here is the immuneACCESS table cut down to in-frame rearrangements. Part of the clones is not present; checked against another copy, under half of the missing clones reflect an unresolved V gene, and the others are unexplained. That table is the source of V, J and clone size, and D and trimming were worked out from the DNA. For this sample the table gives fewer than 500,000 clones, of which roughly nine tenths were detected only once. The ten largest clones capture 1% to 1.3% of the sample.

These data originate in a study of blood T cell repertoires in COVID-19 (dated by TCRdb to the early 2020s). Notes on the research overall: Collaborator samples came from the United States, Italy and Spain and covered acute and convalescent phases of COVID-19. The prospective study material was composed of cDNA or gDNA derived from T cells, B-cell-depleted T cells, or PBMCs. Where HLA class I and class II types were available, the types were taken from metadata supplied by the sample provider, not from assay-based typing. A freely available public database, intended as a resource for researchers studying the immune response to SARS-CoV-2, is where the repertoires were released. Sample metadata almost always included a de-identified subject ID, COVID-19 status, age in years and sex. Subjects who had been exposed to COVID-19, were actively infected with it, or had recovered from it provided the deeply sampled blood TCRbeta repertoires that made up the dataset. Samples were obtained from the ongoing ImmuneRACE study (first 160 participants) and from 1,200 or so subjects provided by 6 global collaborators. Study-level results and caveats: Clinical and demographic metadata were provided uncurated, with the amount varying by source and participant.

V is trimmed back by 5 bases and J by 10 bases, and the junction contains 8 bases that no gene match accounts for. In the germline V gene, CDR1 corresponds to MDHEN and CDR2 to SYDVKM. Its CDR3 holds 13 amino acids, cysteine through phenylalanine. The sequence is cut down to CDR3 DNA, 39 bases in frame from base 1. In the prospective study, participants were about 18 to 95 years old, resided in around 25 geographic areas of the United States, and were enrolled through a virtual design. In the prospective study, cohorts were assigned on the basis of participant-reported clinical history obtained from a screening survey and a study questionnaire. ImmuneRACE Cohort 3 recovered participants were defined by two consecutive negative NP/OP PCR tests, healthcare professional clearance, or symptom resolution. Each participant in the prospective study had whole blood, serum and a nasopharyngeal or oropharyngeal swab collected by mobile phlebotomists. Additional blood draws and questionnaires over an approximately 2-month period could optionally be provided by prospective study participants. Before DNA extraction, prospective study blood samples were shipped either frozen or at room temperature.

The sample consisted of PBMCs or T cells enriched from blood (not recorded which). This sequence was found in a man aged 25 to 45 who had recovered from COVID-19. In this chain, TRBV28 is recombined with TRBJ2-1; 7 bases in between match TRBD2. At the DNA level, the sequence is TGTGCCAGCAGTGGGGGGGGTCAGGGCGAGCAGTTCTTC. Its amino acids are CASSGGGQGEQFF.